This TCR beta chain was observed in a study of OX40 agonist ivuxolimab in advanced cancers. Across the study: From roughly 20 to 85 years was the age range, with a mean of roughly 64 years, and around 80% were male. Antecedent anti-PD-1, anti-PD-L1 or anti-CTLA-4 therapy was permissible, with about 40% having received some.

TCRdb's table, derived via immunoSEQ multiplex PCR, lists solely in-frame clones and lacks some. The sample shows about 60,000 clones, around 90% of them seen only once. Trimming cost V 3 bases and J 5 bases, with 20 bases left between them. Germline V gene lookup returns CDR1 LNHDA and CDR2 SQIVND (reference sequence). This CDR3 is 16 amino acids long. This chain links TRBV19 with TRBJ2-7, with D perhaps being TRBD1 or TRBD2 (5 bases each). Sequencing used CD4+ or CD8+ T cells sorted from blood, obtained in a trial of the OX40 agonist ivuxolimab. The sequence was obtained from an adult with an advanced solid tumor such as melanoma, head and neck, liver or kidney cancer. As DNA, the CDR3 is TGTGCCAGTAGTATTGGAGGACATTCTGCGGTCGACGAGCAGTACTTC. Protein: CASSIGGHSAVDEQYF.